This entry lists 3 T cell receptor beta chains sequenced from one sample in a study of T cell responses to AZD1222 COVID-19 vaccine. Measured with immunoSEQ multiplex PCR; TCRdb has only the in-frame clones, and not every one. The sample has more than 100,000 clones; roughly 90% are singletons. The source material was peripheral blood, sampled on day 0 of AZD1222 vaccination. These receptors originate from an adult in good health.

The chain has TRBV24-1 and TRBJ1-1; maybe TRBD1 (5 bases). Germline lookup yields CDR1 KGHDR and CDR2 SFDVKD. Trimming removed 7 bases from V and 1 base from J, with 12 bases in between. The CDR3 sequence is 14 residues long. CDR3 nucleotide sequence: TGTGCCACCAGACAACAGGTGCGGAACACTGAAGCTTTCTTT. Amino acids: CATRQQVRNTEAFF.

The CDR3 DNA is TGTGCCAGTAGTATTATTCTCCATTCCGTAACAGGGGGCTCAGATGGCTACACCTTC. Protein: CASSIILHSVTGGSDGYTF. J is TRBJ1-2 and V is TRBV19; TRBD1 matches 9 bases. J gave up 6 bases and V 3 bases, and 20 bases lay outside the gene matches. Germline V gives CDR1 LNHDA, CDR2 SQIVND (reference sequence). The length of the CDR3 is 19 residues.

J is TRBJ1-2 and V is TRBV6-5; D gene unclear. From germline, CDR1 is MNHEY and CDR2 SVGAGI. V gave up 3 bases and J gave up 4 bases, with 15 bases separating them. CDR3 length: 15 amino acids. In nucleotides, the CDR3 is TGTGCCAGCAGTTATCGGCAGCACGTTACCTATGGCTACACCTTC. It translates to CASSYRQHVTYGYTF.